This TCR beta chain was documented in a study of T cell responses to AZD1222 COVID-19 vaccine. Overall study results and limits: Elevations in Spike-specific TCR breadth and depth followed administration of two AZD1222 doses. Repertoire sampling happened only post peak T cell response. Among spike-specific TCRs, nearly half reportedly target unmutated variant regions. Baseline antibody screening turned up just five to seven seropositive AZD1222 recipients.

In its sample, this clone was seen once. The antigen remains unidentified. The CDR3 has 13 amino acids. Germline CDR1 and CDR2: SGDLS and YYNGEE. Trimming took 2 bases from V and 3 from J, leaving 9 bases between them. Assay: immunoSEQ multiplex PCR; the TCRdb copy retains only in-frame clones and omits some. The sample includes approximately 120,000 clones, approximately 85% seen only once; the top ten take around 13%. This chain connects TRBV9 to TRBJ2-7; a possible D gene is TRBD1 (5 bases). Sequencing used peripheral blood, obtained on day 0 of MenACWY control vaccination. This TCR derives from an adult in good health. CDR3: CASSVDSLYEQYF. Written as DNA, the CDR3 is TGTGCCAGCAGCGTTGACAGTCTCTACGAGCAGTACTTC. Full variable domain (rest looked up from reference TRBV9 and TRBJ2-7): DSGVTQTPKHLITATGQRVTLRCSPRSGDLSVYWYQQSLDQGLQFLIQYYNGEERAKGNILERFSAQQFPDLHSELNLSSLELGDSALYFCASSVDSLYEQYFGPGTRLTVT.